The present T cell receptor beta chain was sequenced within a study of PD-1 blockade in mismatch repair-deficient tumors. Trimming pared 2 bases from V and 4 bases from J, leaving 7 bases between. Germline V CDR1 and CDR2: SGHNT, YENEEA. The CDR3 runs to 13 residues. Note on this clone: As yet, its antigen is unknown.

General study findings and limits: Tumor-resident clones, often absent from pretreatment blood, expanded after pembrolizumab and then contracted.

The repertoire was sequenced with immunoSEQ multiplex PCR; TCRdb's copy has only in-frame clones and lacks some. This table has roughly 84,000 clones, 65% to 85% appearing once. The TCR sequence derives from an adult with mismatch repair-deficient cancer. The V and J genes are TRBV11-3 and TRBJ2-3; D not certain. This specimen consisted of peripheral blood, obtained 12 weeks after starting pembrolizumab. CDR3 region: CASSLRSPDTQYF. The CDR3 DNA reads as TGTGCCAGCAGCTTACGGTCCCCAGATACGCAGTATTTT.